The 28 T cell receptor beta chains presented below share a single source sample, sequenced in a study of blood T cell repertoires in COVID-19. TCRdb's copy holds only in-frame clones and misses some; the assay was immunoSEQ multiplex PCR. The sample consists of about 190,000 clones, about four fifths of them appearing once. The source material was peripheral blood. Every receptor here comes from a man aged 45 to 65 with active or convalescent COVID-19.

V is TRBV27 and J is TRBJ2-3; a possible D gene is TRBD1 (7 bases). Germline CDR1 MNHEY, CDR2 SMNVEV (reference sequence). The CDR3 consists of 14 residues. The V and J ends lost 6 bases and 4 bases respectively, with 14 bases between them. This chain's CDR3 is CASRTGRRADTQYF. The CDR3 coding sequence is TGTGCCAGCAGGACAGGGCGGAGGGCAGATACGCAGTATTTT.

The chain couples TRBV23-1 to TRBJ1-4; D is unclear. TRBV23-1 is assigned to the ORF class and has an uncertain function. The CDR3 consists of 13 residues. Between the trimmed V and J ends, which lost 8 bases and 7 bases, there was a span of 14 bases. This chain's CDR3 is CASPLGEREKLFF. The DNA of the CDR3 is TGCGCCAGCCCCTTAGGAGAGCGTGAAAAACTGTTTTTT.

V and J are TRBV6-5 and TRBJ1-4, with TRBD1 identical over 8 bases. Germline assignment: CDR1 MNHEY and CDR2 SVGAGI. Trimming at V came to 8 bases and at J to 4 bases, leaving 6 bases not matched to a gene. This CDR3 region has 14 residues. The CDR3 protein is CASRRTGFNEKLFF. CDR3 DNA sequence: TGTGCCAGCCGTAGGACAGGGTTTAATGAAAAACTGTTTTTT.

In its sample, this clone was seen once. V usage is TRBV6-1 and J usage is TRBJ2-1; D may be TRBD2 (5 bases). Trimming removed 3 bases at V and 6 bases at J, with 9 bases between. The length of the CDR3 is 13 residues. The germline V gene has CDR1 MNHNS and CDR2 SASEGT. DNA for the CDR3: TGTGCCAGCAGTGAGCTCGGGGTCAATGAGCAGTTCTTC. Translating it yields CASSELGVNEQFF.

The rearrangement uses TRBV27 and TRBJ2-7; the D gene is possibly TRBD1 (5 bases). The CDR3 totals 16 residues. Trimming stripped 4 bases from V and 4 bases from J, with 20 bases between. The germline V gene encodes CDR1 MNHEY and CDR2 SMNVEV (reference sequence). Here the CDR3 reads CASSSRQQHMSYEQYF. The CDR3 nucleotides read TGTGCCAGCAGTTCCCGACAGCAGCATATGTCTTACGAGCAGTACTTC.

This sequence joins TRBV6-5 and TRBJ1-1; 7 bases line up with TRBD1. The J segment lost 7 bases and the V segment lost 4 bases, leaving 6 bases of the junction unmatched. The length of the CDR3 is 13 residues. Per the germline V gene, CDR1 is MNHEY and CDR2 is SVGAGI. The CDR3 spells CASSFQNRGEAFF. CDR3 coding DNA: TGTGCCAGCAGTTTCCAGAACAGGGGTGAAGCTTTCTTT.

The chain is built from TRBV2 and TRBJ2-7, with TRBD2 matching 8 bases. The CDR3 spans 13 residues. Germline values: CDR1 SNHLY, CDR2 FYNNEI. The ends lost 7 bases at V and 1 base at J; junction bases unmatched: 3. The CDR3 DNA reads TGTGCCAGCATCGGGGGGGATTCCTACGAGCAGTACTTC. Its protein is CASIGGDSYEQYF.

The V and J genes are TRBV3-1 (or the pseudogene TRBV3-2) and TRBJ2-2; perhaps TRBD1 as D (5 bases). Trimming removed 2 bases from V and 6 bases from J, with 7 bases in between. This CDR3 region has 13 residues. Germline V lookup: CDR1 LGHDT, CDR2 YNNKEL (reference sequence). For the CDR3, the DNA is TGTGCCAGCAGCCAACAGGGCCCCGGGGAGCTGTTTTTT. Translation: CASSQQGPGELFF.

This CDR3 is CASSLPGPTYEQYF. CDR3 in DNA: TGTGCCAGCAGTTTACCAGGGCCAACCTACGAGCAGTACTTC. The gene calls are TRBV28 and TRBJ2-7, with D possibly matching TRBD1 (5 bases). The V end was cut by 2 bases, the J end by 2 bases, with 10 bases between. The V gene's germline CDR1 is MDHEN and CDR2 SYDVKM. The CDR3 runs 14 residues.

This clone was observed a handful of times. In the same sample, other DNA sequences code for this CDR3. The gene calls are TRBV19 and TRBJ1-2, with 7 nucleotides matching TRBD1. Germline lookup yields CDR1 LNHDA and CDR2 SQIVND (reference sequence). The CDR3 length is 14 residues. The ends lost 4 bases at V and 0 bases at J; junction bases unmatched: 2. The CDR3 DNA reads TGTGCCAGTAGTAGCAGGGGGTCTAACTATGGCTACACCTTC. This codes for CASSSRGSNYGYTF.

J is TRBJ2-3 and V is TRBV7-2, with 8 bases aligning to TRBD1. Germline-derived CDR1 and CDR2 are SGHTA and FQGNSA. V was clipped by 2 bases and J by 6 bases; unmatched bases: 4. The CDR3 covers 14 residues. CDR3 region: CASSLSGGRDTQYF. CDR3 sequence (DNA): TGTGCCAGCAGCTTATCAGGGGGCCGGGATACGCAGTATTTT.

The chain's CDR3 is CASSSTSVSYNEQFF. CDR3 nucleotide sequence: TGTGCCAGCAGCTCGACTAGCGTCTCCTACAATGAGCAGTTCTTC. This chain joins TRBV7-9 and TRBJ2-1; the match to TRBD2 covers 8 bases. V shed 4 bases, J shed 0 bases, and the junction held 2 bases outside the gene matches. Germline V gene lookup returns CDR1 SEHNR and CDR2 FQNEAQ (reference sequence). The CDR3 runs 15 residues.

The chain uses TRBV27 and TRBJ2-7, with 7 nucleotides matching TRBD2. This CDR3 comprises 13 residues. J was trimmed by 4 bases and V by 2 bases; bases with no gene match: 2. Looked up from germline, CDR1 is MNHEY and CDR2 is SMNVEV (reference sequence). CDR3 residues: CASSLVGGYEQYF. The CDR3 nucleotides read TGTGCCAGCAGTTTAGTGGGGGGGTACGAGCAGTACTTC.

This clone was detected once. The chain employs TRBV6-5 and TRBJ2-7; D is ambiguous. The CDR3 is 12 residues long. Germline CDR1 reads MNHEY; CDR2 reads SVGAGI. Trimming left V 10 bases short and J 0 bases short, with 10 bases between. The CDR3 DNA is TGTGCCACGAGAGGCAGCTCCTACGAGCAGTACTTC. This sequence encodes CATRGSSYEQYF.

This clone was seen only once. The rearrangement uses TRBV5-1 and TRBJ1-6, with 8 bases lining up with TRBD1. In germline, CDR1 is SGHRS, CDR2 YFSETQ. The length of the CDR3 is 14 residues. With 4 bases clipped from V and 6 bases from J, the junction kept 3 bases outside the gene matches. The CDR3 DNA is TGCGCCAGCAGCACCGACAGGGGTAATTCACCCCTCCACTTT. Translation: CASSTDRGNSPLHF.

The rearrangement links TRBV6-1 to TRBJ2-5; maybe TRBD2 (5 bases). Trimming left V 2 bases short and J 4 bases short, with 8 bases between. The CDR3 consists of 13 residues. Germline V gene data show CDR1 as MNHNS and CDR2 as SASEGT. Here the CDR3 DNA reads TGTGCCAGCAGTGAATACCGGGGAGAGACCCAGTACTTC. It specifies CASSEYRGETQYF.

V usage is TRBV3-1 (or the pseudogene TRBV3-2) and J usage is TRBJ2-7; tentative D call: TRBD2 (5 bases). This CDR3 region has 13 residues. Germline V gene lookup returns CDR1 LGHDT and CDR2 YNNKEL (reference sequence). Deletions cut 4 bases from V and 2 bases from J, with 9 bases between. CDR3 sequence: CASSLLATYEQYF. The CDR3 nucleotides are TGTGCCAGCAGCCTTCTAGCTACCTACGAGCAGTACTTC.

The V gene is TRBV2, the J gene TRBJ2-3, with a weak D call TRBD2 (6 bases). V lost 10 bases to trimming and J lost 4 bases, with 15 bases between them. This CDR3 is built from 13 residues. Germline V gene data show CDR1 as SNHLY and CDR2 as FYNNEI. The CDR3 DNA sequence: TGTGCCACCCAAGGGACTCTCGCAGATACGCAGTATTTT. As protein: CATQGTLADTQYF.

V gene TRBV7-9 combines with J gene TRBJ1-1; no clear D. Trimming stripped 2 bases from V and 1 base from J, with 8 bases between. Germline V gene data show CDR1 as SEHNR and CDR2 as FQNEAQ (reference sequence). The CDR3 totals 14 residues. Here the CDR3 DNA reads TGTGCCAGCAGCTTAAGTGGGCCGAACACTGAAGCTTTCTTT. This sequence encodes CASSLSGPNTEAFF.

V is TRBV28 and J is TRBJ2-5, with 7 bases matching TRBD1. The germline V gene encodes CDR1 MDHEN and CDR2 SYDVKM. Germline trimming cut 11 bases from V and 7 bases from J; bases unmatched to any gene: 25. This CDR3 region has 17 residues. The CDR3 protein is CAHCPGQWTPGEWTQYF. CDR3 nucleotides: TGTGCCCATTGCCCGGGACAGTGGACTCCTGGGGAGTGGACCCAGTACTTC.

The rearrangement links TRBV7-8 to TRBJ1-1, with 10 bases fitting TRBD1. This CDR3 comprises 15 residues. CDR1 is SGHVS and CDR2 is FQNEAQ in the germline V gene. The junction had 8 bases not matched to a gene; V was cut back by 5 bases and J by 5 bases. The DNA for the CDR3 is TGTGCCAGCAGCCCACGACAGGGGGCGCGAACTGAAGCTTTCTTT. This encodes CASSPRQGARTEAFF.

The rearrangement links TRBV15 to TRBJ2-3, with a weak D call TRBD1 (5 bases). The length of the CDR3 is 15 residues. Germline-derived CDR1 and CDR2 are LNHNV and YYDKDF (reference sequence). V was shortened by 0 bases and J by 2 bases, with 9 bases between the two germline ends. The CDR3 DNA is TGTGCCACCAGCAGAGACAGGGTCCCCACAGATACGCAGTATTTT. This translates into CATSRDRVPTDTQYF.

The V call is TRBV19, the J call TRBJ2-1; a possible D gene is TRBD2 (5 bases). The CDR3 is made up of 15 amino acids. V was clipped by 7 bases and J by 0 bases, with 13 bases between them. Germline values: CDR1 LNHDA, CDR2 SQIVND (reference sequence). CDR3 coding DNA: TGTGCCAGTAAAGAGCGGAGGAGCTCCTACAATGAGCAGTTCTTC. Translating gives CASKERRSSYNEQFF. The variable domain in full, with the rest retrieved from reference TRBV19 and TRBJ2-1, is DGGITQSPKYLFRKEGQNVTLSCEQNLNHDAMYWYRQDPGQGLRLIYYSQIVNDFQKGDIAEGYSVSREKKESFPLTVTSAQKNPTAFYLCASKERRSSYNEQFFGPGTRLTVL.

This clone was found once. The rearrangement uses TRBV30 and TRBJ1-5; 8 nucleotides align to TRBD1. The CDR3 has 13 amino acids. Germline trimming cut 4 bases from V and 4 bases from J; bases unmatched to any gene: 3. Germline V gene lookup returns CDR1 GTSNPN and CDR2 SVGIG (reference sequence). CDR3 sequence: CAWTGGPNQPQHF. CDR3 sequence (DNA): TGTGCCTGGACAGGGGGCCCGAATCAGCCCCAGCATTTT.

The chain combines TRBV5-6 with TRBJ2-3, with 10 bases identical to TRBD2. Losses at the gene ends were 4 bases for V and 5 bases for J; bases not matched to a gene: 7. Per germline, CDR1 SGHDT and CDR2 YYEEEE. CDR3 size: 15 residues. The CDR3 bases are TGTGCCAGCAGCCCCAACCTAGCGGGAGAAGATACGCAGTATTTT. As protein: CASSPNLAGEDTQYF.

This clone was found once. V and J are TRBV19 and TRBJ1-1; 8 bases map to TRBD1. Trimming at V came to 1 base and at J to 5 bases, leaving 6 bases not matched to a gene. CDR1 is LNHDA, CDR2 SQIVND, per germline (reference sequence). The CDR3 sequence is 15 residues long. The CDR3 reads CASSIGQGPWTEAFF. As DNA, the CDR3 is TGTGCCAGTAGTATAGGACAGGGGCCGTGGACTGAAGCTTTCTTT.

The chain carries TRBV28 and TRBJ1-4; the match to TRBD1 covers 9 bases. CDR1 and CDR2 from the germline V gene are MDHEN and SYDVKM. J was trimmed by 4 bases and V by 7 bases; bases with no gene match: 7. The CDR3 consists of 15 residues. The CDR3 DNA follows: TGTGCCAGCACTTCCGGGGGACAGGGTAATGAAAAACTGTTTTTT. Translation: CASTSGGQGNEKLFF.

This rearrangement joins TRBV11-2 to TRBJ2-5; 7 bases match TRBD1. Trimming cost V 5 bases and J 5 bases; bases outside gene matches: 11. The CDR3 covers 15 residues. Looked up from germline, CDR1 is SGHAT and CDR2 is FQNNGV. CDR3 coding DNA: TGTGCCAGCAGCCAACCAGACAGGGTTGGGGAGACCCAGTACTTC. This codes for CASSQPDRVGETQYF.